A single sample gave rise to the 8 T cell receptor beta chains below, sequenced in a study of T cells in women clearing cervical HPV infection. Assay: immunoSEQ multiplex PCR; the TCRdb copy retains only in-frame clones and omits some. The sample features approximately 25,000 clones, with 20% to 25% in its top ten. Sequenced sample: blood buffy coat. The receptor source for this set is a woman aged 18 to 75 with a cervical HPV16 infection that either progressed to CIN3+ or cleared (not recorded which).

For this clone: Read coverage stops 3 residues before the CDR3 terminus; the germline J gene supplies the remainder. This sample includes further DNA sequences coding for the same CDR3. The gene calls are TRBV19 and TRBJ1-3; a possible D gene is TRBD1 (6 bases). V dropped 7 bases and J dropped 1 base, with 26 bases sitting between them. There are 19 residues in the CDR3. CDR1 LNHDA and CDR2 SQIVND come from the germline V gene (reference sequence). The CDR3 loop reads CASTRPTGQGSLSGNTIYF. The CDR3 DNA, read in part, is TGTGCCAGTACCCGCCCCACCGGTCAGGGGTCCCTATCTGGAAACACC.

About this clone: The DNA ends 3 residues before the CDR3 does, and the rest of the CDR3 is filled in from the germline J gene. Distinct nucleotide sequences in the sample also encode this CDR3. The rearrangement joins TRBV6-1 to TRBJ2-1, with 8 nucleotides matching TRBD2. The CDR3 length is 18 residues. The V gene's germline CDR1 is MNHNS and CDR2 SASEGT. The V gene end was trimmed by 0 bases and the J gene end by 1 base; junction bases not matched to a gene: 8. CDR3 region: CASSEALIAGGSYNEQFF. CDR3 bases read: TGTGCCAGCAGTGAAGCGCTTATCGCGGGAGGATCCTACAATGAG.

For this clone: The CDR3 end falls 3 residues outside the read, so it is completed with the germline J gene. V and J are TRBV7-9 and TRBJ1-3; D is unresolved. The CDR3 covers 13 residues. V lost 5 bases, J lost 7 bases, and 12 bases lay in between. The germline V gene encodes CDR1 SEHNR and CDR2 FQNEAQ (reference sequence). CDR3 DNA (partial): TGTGCCAGCAGCCTGGCAGGAGTTAACACC. Translating it yields CASSLAGVNT. The entire CDR3 protein is CASSLAGVNTIYF.

With regard to this clone: The DNA ends 3 residues before the CDR3 does, and the rest of the CDR3 is filled in from the germline J gene. The chain combines TRBV18 with TRBJ1-4; D unclear. The CDR3 extends over 16 amino acids. CDR1 and CDR2 (germline): KGHSH, LQKENI. The V end lost 5 bases, the J end lost 2 bases, and 15 bases lay between the germline ends. CDR3 amino acids: CASSSVRPGTNEKLFF. The DNA read from the CDR3 is TGTGCCAGCTCATCAGTAAGACCGGGTACTAATGAAAAA.

As regards this clone: The sequenced fragment ends 3 residues before the CDR3 boundary, so the rest is inferred from the germline J gene. The chain links TRBV2 to TRBJ2-7; the match to TRBD2 covers 8 bases. The V segment lost 5 bases and the J segment 4 bases; nucleotides outside the gene matches: 7. The CDR3 totals 14 residues. In germline, CDR1 is SNHLY, CDR2 FYNNEI. The CDR3 DNA, read in part, is TGTGCCAGCAGTAACCCCGGCGGGGGGTACGAG. Translated, it gives CASSNPGGGYE. The CDR3 reads in full as CASSNPGGGYEQYF.

Comment on this clone: The DNA ends 3 residues before the CDR3 does, and the rest of the CDR3 is filled in from the germline J gene. This chain uses TRBV3-1 (or the pseudogene TRBV3-2) with TRBJ2-7, with 8 nucleotides matching TRBD1. Germline V gene sequence: CDR1 LGHDT, CDR2 YNNKEL (reference sequence). This CDR3 is built from 13 residues. V was clipped by 2 bases and J by 4 bases; unmatched bases: 1. Incomplete CDR3 DNA: TGTGCCAGCAGCCAATACAGGGGGTACGAG. Protein: CASSQYRGYE. The full CDR3 is CASSQYRGYEQYF.

Of note for this clone: The CDR3 end falls 3 residues outside the read, so it is completed with the germline J gene. The chain couples TRBV11-2 to TRBJ2-7, with 11 positions matching TRBD1. There are 15 residues in the CDR3. J gave up 3 bases and V 3 bases, and 4 bases lay outside the gene matches. From germline, CDR1 is SGHAT and CDR2 FQNNGV. The CDR3 spells CASSLGQGGYYEQYF. The sequenced part of the CDR3 DNA is TGTGCCAGCAGCTTGGGACAGGGGGGCTACTACGAG.

Concerning this clone: The read comes to an end 3 residues before the CDR3 does, leaving the germline J gene to fill in the end. The V call is TRBV30, the J call TRBJ2-3; TRBD2 matches 8 bases. The CDR3 contains 16 residues. Trimming cost V 4 bases and J 4 bases; bases outside gene matches: 13. The germline V gene encodes CDR1 GTSNPN and CDR2 SVGIG (reference sequence). CDR3 DNA (partial): TGTGCCTGGAAGTACGGGGGGGCTTCACGGGCAGATACG. Encoded protein: CAWKYGGASRADT. The entire CDR3 is CAWKYGGASRADTQYF.